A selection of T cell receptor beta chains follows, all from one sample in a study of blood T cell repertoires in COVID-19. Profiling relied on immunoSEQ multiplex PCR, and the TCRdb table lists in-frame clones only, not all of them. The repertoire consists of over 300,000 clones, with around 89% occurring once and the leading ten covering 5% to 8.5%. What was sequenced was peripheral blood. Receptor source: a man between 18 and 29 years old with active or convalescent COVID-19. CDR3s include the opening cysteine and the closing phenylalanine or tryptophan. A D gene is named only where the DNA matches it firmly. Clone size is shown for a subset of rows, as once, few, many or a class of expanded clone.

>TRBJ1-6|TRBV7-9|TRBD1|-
TGTGCCAGCAGCCAAAGGACAGGGGGCTCTAATTCACCCCTCCACTTT
CASSQRTGGSNSPLHF
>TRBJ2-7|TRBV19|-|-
TGTGCCACCTCACCCCGGGGATCTTCCTACGAGCAGTACTTC
CATSPRGSSYEQYF
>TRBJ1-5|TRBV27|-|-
TGTGCCAGCAGCGAGTACGGGGTTGGCAATCAGCCCCAGCATTTT
CASSEYGVGNQPQHF
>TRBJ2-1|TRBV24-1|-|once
TGTGCCACCAGTGCGATGGGAGATGAGCAGTTCTTC
CATSAMGDEQFF
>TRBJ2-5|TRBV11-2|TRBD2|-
TGTGCCAGCAGCTTAGAGGCGGGAGGAGAGACCCAGTACTTC
CASSLEAGGETQYF
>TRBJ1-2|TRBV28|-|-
TGTGCCAGCAGAGGACAGCTGAGTGGCTACACCTTC
CASRGQLSGYTF
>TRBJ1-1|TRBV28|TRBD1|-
TGTGCCAGCAGTTTCCGGACAGGGTTGGTCGGGAACACTGAAGCTTTCTTT
CASSFRTGLVGNTEAFF
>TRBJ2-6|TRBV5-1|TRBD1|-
TGCGCCAGCAGCCAACGGGGACAGGGTAGCTCTGGGGCCAACGTGCTGACTTTC
CASSQRGQGSSGANVLTF
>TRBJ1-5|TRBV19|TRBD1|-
TGTGCCAGTAGTCCGGGACAGAATCAGCCCCAGCATTTT
CASSPGQNQPQHF
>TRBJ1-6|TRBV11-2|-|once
TGTGCCAGCAGCTCCCGTTCCCGCGACAGGTTCCATAATTCACCCCTCCACTTT
CASSSRSRDRFHNSPLHF
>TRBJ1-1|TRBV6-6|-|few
TGTGCCAGCAATAATGCAAGGGGTTACGCTGAAGCTTTCTTT
CASNNARGYAEAFF
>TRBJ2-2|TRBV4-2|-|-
TGTGCCAGCAGCCAAGAAGGCCTCGGGGAGACCGGGGAGCTGTTTTTT
CASSQEGLGETGELFF
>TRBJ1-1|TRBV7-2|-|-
TGTGCCAGCAGCTCTTGGGGGGAAGGCACTGAAGCTTTCTTT
CASSSWGEGTEAFF
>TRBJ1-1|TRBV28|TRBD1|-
TGTGCCAGCAGAGGGACAGGGAGAACTGAAGCTTTCTTT
CASRGTGRTEAFF
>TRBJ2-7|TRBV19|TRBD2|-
TGTGCCAGTAGTATGGCGGCGGGAGCTCCCTACGAGCAGTACTTC
CASSMAAGAPYEQYF
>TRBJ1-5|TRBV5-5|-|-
TGTGCCAGCAGCTTGGCCTTTGATCAGCCCCAGCATTTT
CASSLAFDQPQHF
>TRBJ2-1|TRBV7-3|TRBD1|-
TGTGCCAGCAGCTTACAACAGGGGACTGAGCAGTTCTTC
CASSLQQGTEQFF
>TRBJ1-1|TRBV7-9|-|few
TGTGCCAGCAGCTCCCCAGGGCGGAAGAGAGGGAACACTGAAGCTTTCTTT
CASSSPGRKRGNTEAFF
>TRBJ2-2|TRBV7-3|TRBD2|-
TGTGCCAGCAGCTTAACTTTACCTAGCGGGGGGGCCTATAGCACCGGGGAGCTGTTTTTT
CASSLTLPSGGAYSTGELFF
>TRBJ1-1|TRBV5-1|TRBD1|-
TGCGCCAGCAACCTACAGGGGATTATTACCCATTCCGAAGCTTTCTTT
CASNLQGIITHSEAFF
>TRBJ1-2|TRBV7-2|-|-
TGTGCCAGCAGCTTTGGAGGGTACGATGGCTACACCTTC
CASSFGGYDGYTF
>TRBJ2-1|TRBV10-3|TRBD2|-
TGTGCCATCAGCTCTAGCGGGGGGTACAATGAGCAGTTCTTC
CAISSSGGYNEQFF
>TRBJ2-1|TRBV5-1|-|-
TGCGCCAGCAGCCCACTGGCGGGGCACAATGAGCAGTTCTTC
CASSPLAGHNEQFF
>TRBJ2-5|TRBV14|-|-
TGTGCCAGCAGCCCCCTGGGGACACTAGAGACCCAGTACTTC
CASSPLGTLETQYF
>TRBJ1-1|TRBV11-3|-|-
TGTGCCAGCAGCTTCCGGTGGAACACTGAAGCTTTCTTT
CASSFRWNTEAFF
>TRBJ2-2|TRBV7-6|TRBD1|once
TGTGCCAGCAGCGCCGACAGGGGGCAAGGCGGGGAGCTGTTTTTT
CASSADRGQGGELFF
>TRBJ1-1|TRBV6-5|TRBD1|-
TGTGCCAGCAGCCAGGGGGGTAGCAGTTACACTGAAGCTTTCTTT
CASSQGGSSYTEAFF
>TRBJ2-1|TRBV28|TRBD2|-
TGTGCCAGCAATGTCAACCCAACTAGCGGGGGCTACTTTCCCAATGAGCAGTTCTTC
CASNVNPTSGGYFPNEQFF
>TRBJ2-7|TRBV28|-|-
TGTGCCAGCAGTTTAGGGCCGCCTCTCTACGAGCAGTACTTC
CASSLGPPLYEQYF
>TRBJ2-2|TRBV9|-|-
TGTGCCAGCAGCGTCTCAGACAGGCGGAACACCGGGGAGCTGTTTTTT
CASSVSDRRNTGELFF
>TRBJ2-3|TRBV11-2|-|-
TGTGCCAGCAGCTTATCGGGCGGGAAGGCCGCCGATACGCAGTATTTT
CASSLSGGKAADTQYF
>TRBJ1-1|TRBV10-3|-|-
TGTGCCATCAGTGAGTCGGCGGGGGTCACTGAAGCTTTCTTT
CAISESAGVTEAFF